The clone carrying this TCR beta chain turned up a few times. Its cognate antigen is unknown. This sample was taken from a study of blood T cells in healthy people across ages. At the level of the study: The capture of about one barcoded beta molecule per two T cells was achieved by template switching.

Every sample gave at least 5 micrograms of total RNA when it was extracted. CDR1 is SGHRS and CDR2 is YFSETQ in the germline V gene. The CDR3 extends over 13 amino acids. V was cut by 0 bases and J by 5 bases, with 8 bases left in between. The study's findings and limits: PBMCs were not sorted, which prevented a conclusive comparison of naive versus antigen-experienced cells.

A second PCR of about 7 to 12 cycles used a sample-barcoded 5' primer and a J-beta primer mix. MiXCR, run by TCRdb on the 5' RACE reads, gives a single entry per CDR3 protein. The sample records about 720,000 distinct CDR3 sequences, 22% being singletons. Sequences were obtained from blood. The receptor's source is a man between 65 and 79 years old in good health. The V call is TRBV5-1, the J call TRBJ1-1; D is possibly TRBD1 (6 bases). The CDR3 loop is CASSLAGQTEAFF. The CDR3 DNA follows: TGCGCCAGCAGCTTGGCAGGACAGACTGAAGCTTTCTTT.